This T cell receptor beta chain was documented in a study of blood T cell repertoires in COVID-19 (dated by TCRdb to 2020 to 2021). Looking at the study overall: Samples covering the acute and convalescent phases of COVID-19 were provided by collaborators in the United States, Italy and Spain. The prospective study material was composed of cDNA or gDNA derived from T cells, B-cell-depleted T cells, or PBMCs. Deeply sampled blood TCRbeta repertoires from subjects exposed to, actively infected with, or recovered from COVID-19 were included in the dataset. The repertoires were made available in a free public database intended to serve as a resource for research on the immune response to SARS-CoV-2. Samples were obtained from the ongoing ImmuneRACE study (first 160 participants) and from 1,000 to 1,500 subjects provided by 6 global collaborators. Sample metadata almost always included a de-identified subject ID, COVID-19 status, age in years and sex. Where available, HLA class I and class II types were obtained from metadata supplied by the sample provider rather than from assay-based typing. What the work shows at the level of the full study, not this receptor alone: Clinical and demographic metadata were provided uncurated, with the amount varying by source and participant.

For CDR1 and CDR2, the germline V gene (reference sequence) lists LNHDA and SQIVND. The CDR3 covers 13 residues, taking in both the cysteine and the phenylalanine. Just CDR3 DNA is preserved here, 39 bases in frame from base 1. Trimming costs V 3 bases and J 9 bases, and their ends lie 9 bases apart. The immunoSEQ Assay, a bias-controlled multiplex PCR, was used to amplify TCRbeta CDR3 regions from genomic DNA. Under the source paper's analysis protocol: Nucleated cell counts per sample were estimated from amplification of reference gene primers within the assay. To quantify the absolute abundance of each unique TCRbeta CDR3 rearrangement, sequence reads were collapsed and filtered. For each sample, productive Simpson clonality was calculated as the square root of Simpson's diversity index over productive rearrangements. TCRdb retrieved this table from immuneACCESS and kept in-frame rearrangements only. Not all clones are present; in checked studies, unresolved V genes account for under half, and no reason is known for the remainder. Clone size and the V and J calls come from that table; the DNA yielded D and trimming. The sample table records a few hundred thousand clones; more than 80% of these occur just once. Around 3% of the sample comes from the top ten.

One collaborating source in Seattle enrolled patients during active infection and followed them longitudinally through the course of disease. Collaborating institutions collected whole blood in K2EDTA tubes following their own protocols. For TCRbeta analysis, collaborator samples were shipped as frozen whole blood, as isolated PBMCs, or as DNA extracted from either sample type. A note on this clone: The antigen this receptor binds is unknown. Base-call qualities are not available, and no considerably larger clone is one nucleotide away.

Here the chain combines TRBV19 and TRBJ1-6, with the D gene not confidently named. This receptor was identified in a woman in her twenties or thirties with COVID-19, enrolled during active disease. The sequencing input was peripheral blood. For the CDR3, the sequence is CASSIMNSSPLHF. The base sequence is TGTGCCAGTAGTATTATGAACAGTTCACCCCTCCACTTT. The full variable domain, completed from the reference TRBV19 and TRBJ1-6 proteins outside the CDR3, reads DGGITQSPKYLFRKEGQNVTLSCEQNLNHDAMYWYRQDPGQGLRLIYYSQIVNDFQKGDIAEGYSVSREKKESFPLTVTSAQKNPTAFYLCASSIMNSSPLHFGNGTRLTVT.